This T cell receptor (beta chain) comes out of a study of blood T cell repertoires in COVID-19. Study details: The samples span acute and convalescent COVID-19 from the United States, Italy and Spain.

The protocol was immunoSEQ multiplex PCR, while the TCRdb copy is restricted to in-frame clones and leaves out a portion. Among 270,000 or so clones listed, approximately 84% were seen once. Trimming removed 5 bases at V and 0 bases at J, with 17 bases between. Germline V lookup: CDR1 SGHRS, CDR2 YFSETQ. The CDR3 has 16 amino acids. Sequenced material: peripheral blood. This TCR derives from a human donor in a cohort sampled during active COVID-19. The J gene is TRBJ1-1, the V gene TRBV5-1; D is perhaps TRBD1 (6 bases). CDR3 region: CASRSQYGGMNTEAFF. For the CDR3, the DNA is TGCGCCAGCAGAAGCCAGTATGGGGGCATGAACACTGAAGCTTTCTTT.